Sequencing of this T cell receptor (beta chain) was carried out in a study of neurological immune-mediated disorders. In its sample, this clonotype was seen many times. TCRdb re-derived calls from the 5' RACE reads in MiXCR, one entry per CDR3 protein. This table has around 15,000 distinct CDR3 sequences, 3.5% appearing once. The CDR3 length is 15 residues. The V gene's germline CDR1 is SGHRS and CDR2 YFSETQ. The V end was cut by 3 bases, the J end by 4 bases, with 16 bases between. V is TRBV5-1 and J is TRBJ1-2, with D maybe TRBD1 (5 bases). The sequence came from a woman aged 35 to 49 in good health. The sample was CD8+ T cells from blood. The CDR3 region is CASSSDNWGGYGYTF. CDR3 coding DNA: TGCGCCAGCAGCTCAGATAATTGGGGCGGCTATGGCTACACCTTC.